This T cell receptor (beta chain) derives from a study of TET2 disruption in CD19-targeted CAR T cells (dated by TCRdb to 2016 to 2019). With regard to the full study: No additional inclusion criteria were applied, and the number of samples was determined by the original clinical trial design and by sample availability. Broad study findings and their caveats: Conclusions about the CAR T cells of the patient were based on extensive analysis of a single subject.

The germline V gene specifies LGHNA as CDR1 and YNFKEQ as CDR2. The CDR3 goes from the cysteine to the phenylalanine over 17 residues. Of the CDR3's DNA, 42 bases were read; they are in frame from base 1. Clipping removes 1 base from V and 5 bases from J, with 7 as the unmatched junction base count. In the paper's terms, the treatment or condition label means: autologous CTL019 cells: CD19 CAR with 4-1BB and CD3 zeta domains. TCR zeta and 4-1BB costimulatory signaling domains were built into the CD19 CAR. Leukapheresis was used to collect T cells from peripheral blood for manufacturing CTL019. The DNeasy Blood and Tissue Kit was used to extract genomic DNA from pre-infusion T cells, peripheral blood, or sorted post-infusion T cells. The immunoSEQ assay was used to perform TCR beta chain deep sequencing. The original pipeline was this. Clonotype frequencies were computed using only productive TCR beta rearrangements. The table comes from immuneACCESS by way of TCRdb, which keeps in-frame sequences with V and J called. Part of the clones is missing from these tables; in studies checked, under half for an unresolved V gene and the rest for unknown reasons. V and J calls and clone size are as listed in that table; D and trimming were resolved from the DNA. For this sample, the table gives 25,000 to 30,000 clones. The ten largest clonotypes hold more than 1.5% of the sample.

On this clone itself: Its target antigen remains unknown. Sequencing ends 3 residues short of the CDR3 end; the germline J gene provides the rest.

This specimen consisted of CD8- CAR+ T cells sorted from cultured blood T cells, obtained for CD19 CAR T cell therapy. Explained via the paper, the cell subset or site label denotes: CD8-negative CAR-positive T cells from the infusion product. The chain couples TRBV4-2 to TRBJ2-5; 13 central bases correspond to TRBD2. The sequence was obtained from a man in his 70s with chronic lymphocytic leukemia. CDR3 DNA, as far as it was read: TGTGCCAGCAGCCAAGGACTAGCGGGGGGACATAAGGAGACC. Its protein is CASSQGLAGGHKET. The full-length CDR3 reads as CASSQGLAGGHKETQYF.